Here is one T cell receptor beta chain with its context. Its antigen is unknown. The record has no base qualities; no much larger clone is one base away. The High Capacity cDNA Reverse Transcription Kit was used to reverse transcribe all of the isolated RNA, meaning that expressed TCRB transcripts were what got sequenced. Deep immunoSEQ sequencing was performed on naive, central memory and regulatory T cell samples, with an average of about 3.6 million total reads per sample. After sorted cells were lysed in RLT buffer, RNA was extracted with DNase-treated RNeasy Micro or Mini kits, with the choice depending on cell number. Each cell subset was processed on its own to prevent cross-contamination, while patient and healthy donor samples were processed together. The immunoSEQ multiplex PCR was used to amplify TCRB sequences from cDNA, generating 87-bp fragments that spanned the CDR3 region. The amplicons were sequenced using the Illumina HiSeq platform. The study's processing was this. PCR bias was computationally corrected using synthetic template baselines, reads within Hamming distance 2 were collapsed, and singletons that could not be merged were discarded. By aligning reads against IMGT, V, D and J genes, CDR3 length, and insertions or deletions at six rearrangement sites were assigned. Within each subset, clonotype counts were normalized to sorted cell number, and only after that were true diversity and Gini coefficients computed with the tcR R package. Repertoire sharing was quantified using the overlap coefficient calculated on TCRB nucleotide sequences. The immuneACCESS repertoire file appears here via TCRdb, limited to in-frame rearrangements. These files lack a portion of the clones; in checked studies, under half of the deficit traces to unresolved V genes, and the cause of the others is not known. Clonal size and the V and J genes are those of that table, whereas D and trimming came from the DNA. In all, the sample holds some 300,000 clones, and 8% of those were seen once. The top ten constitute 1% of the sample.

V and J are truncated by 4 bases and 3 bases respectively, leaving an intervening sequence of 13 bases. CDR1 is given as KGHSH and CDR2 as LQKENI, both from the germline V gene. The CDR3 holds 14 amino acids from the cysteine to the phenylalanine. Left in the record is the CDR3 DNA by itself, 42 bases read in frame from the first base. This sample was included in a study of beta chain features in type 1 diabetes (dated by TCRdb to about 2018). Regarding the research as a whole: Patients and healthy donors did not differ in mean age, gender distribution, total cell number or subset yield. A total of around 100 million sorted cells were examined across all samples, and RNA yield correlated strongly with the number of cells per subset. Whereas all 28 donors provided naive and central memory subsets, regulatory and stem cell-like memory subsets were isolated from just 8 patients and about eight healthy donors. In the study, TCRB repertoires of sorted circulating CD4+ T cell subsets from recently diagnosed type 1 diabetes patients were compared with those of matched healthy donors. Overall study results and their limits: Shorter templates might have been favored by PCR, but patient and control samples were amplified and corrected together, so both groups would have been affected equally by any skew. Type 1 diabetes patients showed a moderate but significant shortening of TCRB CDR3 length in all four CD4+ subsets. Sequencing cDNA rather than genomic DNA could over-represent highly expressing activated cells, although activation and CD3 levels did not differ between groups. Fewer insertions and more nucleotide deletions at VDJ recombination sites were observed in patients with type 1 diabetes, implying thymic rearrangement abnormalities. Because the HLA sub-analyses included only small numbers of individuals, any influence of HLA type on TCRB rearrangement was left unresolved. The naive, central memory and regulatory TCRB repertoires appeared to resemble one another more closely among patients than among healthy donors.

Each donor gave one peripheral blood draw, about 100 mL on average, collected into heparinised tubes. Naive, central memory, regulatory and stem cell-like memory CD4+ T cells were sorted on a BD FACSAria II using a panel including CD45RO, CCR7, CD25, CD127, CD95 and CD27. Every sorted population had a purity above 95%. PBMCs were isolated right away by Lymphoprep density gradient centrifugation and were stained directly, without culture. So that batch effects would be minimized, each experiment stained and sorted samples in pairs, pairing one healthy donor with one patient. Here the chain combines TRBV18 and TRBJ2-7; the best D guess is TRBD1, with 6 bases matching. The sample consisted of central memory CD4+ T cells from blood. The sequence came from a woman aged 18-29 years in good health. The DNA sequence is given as TGTGCCAGCTCACGCACAGGGCCCAACTACGAGCAGTACTTC. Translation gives CASSRTGPNYEQYF.